These T cell receptor beta chains were read from a single sample in a study of blood T cell repertoires in COVID-19. Assay used: immunoSEQ multiplex PCR; TCRdb lists only in-frame clones, some missing. The sample lists more than 300,000 clones; roughly 85% were seen once. The sample was PBMCs or T cells enriched from blood (not recorded which). The receptors were sampled from a woman between 25 and 40 years old who had recovered from COVID-19. The CDR3 runs from the conserved cysteine through the conserved F or W. D genes are given only for firm matches. The listing skips clone size in some rows; elsewhere it reads once, few, many or a size class.

cdr3_nt	cdr3_aa	v_call	d_call	j_call	clone_size
TGTGCCAGCAGCCCCTGGACAGGGAAAAACACTGAAGCTTTCTTT	CASSPWTGKNTEAFF	TRBV28	TRBD1	TRBJ1-1	once
TGTGCCAGCAGTCCGCTGCGGACCGGGGAGCTGTTTTTT	CASSPLRTGELFF	TRBV3-1/TRBV3-2	NA	TRBJ2-2	NA
TGTGCCAGCTCACCCAGGTCCCTTATTATCTCTAACTATGGCTACACCTTC	CASSPRSLIISNYGYTF	TRBV18	NA	TRBJ1-2	NA
TGTGCCAGCAGCCGTCAAAAGAGCTCCTACAATGAGCAGTTCTTC	CASSRQKSSYNEQFF	TRBV3-1/TRBV3-2	NA	TRBJ2-1	NA
TGTGCCAGCAGTTACCGCCGGGGGGCAGGGTACAATGAGCAGTTCTTC	CASSYRRGAGYNEQFF	TRBV6-2/TRBV6-3	NA	TRBJ2-1	few
TGCGCCAGCAGCCAACGGACGGGGGGAAACACTGAAGCTTTCTTT	CASSQRTGGNTEAFF	TRBV4-1	NA	TRBJ1-1	NA
TGTGCCAGCAGTGATTCCTACAATCAGCCCCAGCATTTT	CASSDSYNQPQHF	TRBV6-1	NA	TRBJ1-5	NA
TGCGCCAGCAGCGTGGGGCCGAACACTGAAGCTTTCTTT	CASSVGPNTEAFF	TRBV10-1	NA	TRBJ1-1	NA
TGTGCCTGGAGTTTCCGGGACAGGGGCTACGAGCAGTACTTC	CAWSFRDRGYEQYF	TRBV30	TRBD1	TRBJ2-7	NA
TGTGCCATCAGTGAGGGGTCAGGGGGCCGATATGGCTACACCTTC	CAISEGSGGRYGYTF	TRBV10-3	TRBD1	TRBJ1-2	NA
TGTGCCAGCTCACCACCGGGAGGGCAACAGCCCCAGCATTTT	CASSPPGGQQPQHF	TRBV18	NA	TRBJ1-5	NA
TGTGCCATCACCCGAGGCGAGGGAGGGTACGAGCAGTACTTC	CAITRGEGGYEQYF	TRBV10-3	TRBD2	TRBJ2-7	NA
TGTGCCATCAGTGACCGGTACAATCAGCCCCAGCATTTT	CAISDRYNQPQHF	TRBV10-3	NA	TRBJ1-5	NA
TGCGCCAGCAGCGCTATTAGCGGGGGGCCCGGGGAGACCCAGTACTTC	CASSAISGGPGETQYF	TRBV5-1	TRBD2	TRBJ2-5	NA
TGTGCCAGCAGTGACTCGGACAGTAGTGGCTACACCTTC	CASSDSDSSGYTF	TRBV6-4	NA	TRBJ1-2	NA
TGCGCCAGCAGCTTACTAGGGGATACGCAGTATTTT	CASSLLGDTQYF	TRBV5-1	NA	TRBJ2-3	once
TGCGCCAGCAGCCCCCTGGGACAGGGGGATGAAAAACTGTTTTTT	CASSPLGQGDEKLFF	TRBV4-1	TRBD1	TRBJ1-4	NA
TGTGCCAGCACCTCAACAGGGGGCACTGAAGCTTTCTTT	CASTSTGGTEAFF	TRBV12-3/TRBV12-4	TRBD1	TRBJ1-1	NA
TGCGCCAGCAGCCAAGACCGAGTCCCGAACACTGAAGCTTTCTTT	CASSQDRVPNTEAFF	TRBV4-3	NA	TRBJ1-1	NA
TGCGCCAGCAGCAACCAACCGACCGGGGGGGAAGCTTTCTTT	CASSNQPTGGEAFF	TRBV5-1	NA	TRBJ1-1	NA
TGTGCCAGCAGGAGGACAGGGCAAGAGACCCAGTACTTC	CASRRTGQETQYF	TRBV6-5	TRBD1	TRBJ2-5	NA
TGTGCCACCCGGACAGGGGGAAATCAGCCCCAGCATTTT	CATRTGGNQPQHF	TRBV19	TRBD1	TRBJ1-5	NA
TGTGCCAGCGGACGGGACGGAGGGACAGATACGCAGTATTTT	CASGRDGGTDTQYF	TRBV28	NA	TRBJ2-3	NA
TGTGCCAGCAGCTTCTCTCATGGACAGGGGATATTCCAAGAGACCCAGTACTTC	CASSFSHGQGIFQETQYF	TRBV5-6	TRBD1	TRBJ2-5	once
TGTGCCAGCAGTCGCGGAGGCCCCCTGGGAACTGAAGCTTTCTTT	CASSRGGPLGTEAFF	TRBV6-2/TRBV6-3	NA	TRBJ1-1	NA
TGTGCCAGCAGTGCGGGCACAGGGTCTGCCTATGGCTACACCTTC	CASSAGTGSAYGYTF	TRBV27	NA	TRBJ1-2	few
TGTGCCAGCAGCTCGCCCCGGGGGGGGGATGCCGGGGAGCTGTTTTTT	CASSSPRGGDAGELFF	TRBV7-2	TRBD2	TRBJ2-2	NA
TGTGCCAGCAGCTTAATGGCCGGGGGGGACACCGGGGAGCTGTTTTTT	CASSLMAGGDTGELFF	TRBV7-3	TRBD2	TRBJ2-2	NA
TGTGCCTGGAGCGCACTAGGGAGACTGGGCTACACCTTC	CAWSALGRLGYTF	TRBV30	NA	TRBJ1-2	NA
TGTGCCAGCAGCTTACGGCAGGGGCCTAGCTACGAGCAGTACTTC	CASSLRQGPSYEQYF	TRBV7-2	NA	TRBJ2-7	NA
TGTGCCAGCAGCTTCCTCGGCGGGGCCTCGGCGGCAGATACGCAGTATTTT	CASSFLGGASAADTQYF	TRBV7-2	NA	TRBJ2-3	NA
TGCGCCAGCAGCGGGGACAGAGGGGGCATAGCTAACTATGGCTACACCTTC	CASSGDRGGIANYGYTF	TRBV5-1	TRBD1	TRBJ1-2	few
TGTGCCAGCAGCTTAGGGTTGCGGGGTAGCAATCAGCCCCAGCATTTT	CASSLGLRGSNQPQHF	TRBV7-6	NA	TRBJ1-5	NA
TGTGCCAGCAGCCAGGTCCGGGGGTTGGGTGAAAAACTGTTTTTT	CASSQVRGLGEKLFF	TRBV14	NA	TRBJ1-4	once
TGTGCCTGGAACCTGGGACAGAATTTCCAGCCCCAGCATTTT	CAWNLGQNFQPQHF	TRBV30	TRBD1	TRBJ1-5	NA
TGTGCCAGCAGTACACAGGGCTACGAGCAGTACTTC	CASSTQGYEQYF	TRBV12-3/TRBV12-4	NA	TRBJ2-7	NA
TGTGCCAGTAGTAGGGCGGGTGCGGGATATGGCTACACCTTC	CASSRAGAGYGYTF	TRBV19	NA	TRBJ1-2	NA
TGTGCCAGCAGCAGTCCCGGGACAGATAATTCACCCCTCCACTTT	CASSSPGTDNSPLHF	TRBV9	TRBD1	TRBJ1-6	NA
TGTGCCAGCAGCGTAGTAGGGACAGCGTACAATGAGCAGTTCTTC	CASSVVGTAYNEQFF	TRBV9	TRBD1	TRBJ2-1	NA
TGTGCCAGTAGTATTACTAGCCTCCCACGGGAGCAGTTCTTC	CASSITSLPREQFF	TRBV19	NA	TRBJ2-1	NA
TGTGCCAGCTCAGGTCAGGGACAGGGGATTTACAATGAGCAGTTCTTC	CASSGQGQGIYNEQFF	TRBV18	TRBD1	TRBJ2-1	NA